Here is one T cell receptor beta chain with its context. Antigen unknown. The data originate from a study of T cells in localized non-small cell lung cancer. Study observations and caveats: In adjacent lung appeared a median about 58 of the top 100 tumor clones. A higher density of T cells in blood coincided with extended overall survival.

The CDR3 is 14 residues long. The junction had 1 base not matched to a gene; V was cut back by 5 bases and J by 1 base. Germline assignment: CDR1 SGHVS and CDR2 FNYEAQ. Clones were sequenced by immunoSEQ multiplex PCR, and TCRdb holds only the in-frame ones, with some missing. In the table there are 30,000 to 50,000 clones, more than 75% of which are singletons. This TCR derives from a woman between 35 and 75 years old with stage II squamous cell lung carcinoma. Sequencing was performed on PBMCs, taken before any cancer treatment. J is TRBJ2-3 and V is TRBV7-6; TRBD1 aligns across 9 bases. The CDR3 DNA reads TGTGCCAGCAGCCGGGACAGGGGCACAGATACGCAGTATTTT. This gives the protein CASSRDRGTDTQYF.